The table lists the clone carrying this TCR beta chain with a few counts. The sample originates from a study of beta chain features in type 1 diabetes. Study background: The number of sorted cells examined across all samples was some 99 million.

Purity exceeded 95% in all sorted populations. Reverse transcribing all isolated RNA meant expressed TCRB transcripts were sequenced. Only in-frame clones appear in the TCRdb table, and some are missing; sequencing was by immunoSEQ multiplex PCR. The data contain about 620,000 clones, less than 20% of them singletons. The V end lost 1 base, the J end lost 7 bases, and 14 bases lay between the germline ends. Per the germline V gene, CDR1 is MDHEN and CDR2 is SYDVKM. This CDR3 is built from 15 residues. This chain links TRBV28 with TRBJ1-5, with D possibly matching TRBD1 (5 bases). This clonotype was obtained from a man aged 18 to 29 in good health. Input material: naive CD4+ T cells from blood. CDR3 DNA: TGTGCCAGCAGTTTATCGGCAGGGTTTGAGCAGCCCCAGCATTTT. It translates to CASSLSAGFEQPQHF.